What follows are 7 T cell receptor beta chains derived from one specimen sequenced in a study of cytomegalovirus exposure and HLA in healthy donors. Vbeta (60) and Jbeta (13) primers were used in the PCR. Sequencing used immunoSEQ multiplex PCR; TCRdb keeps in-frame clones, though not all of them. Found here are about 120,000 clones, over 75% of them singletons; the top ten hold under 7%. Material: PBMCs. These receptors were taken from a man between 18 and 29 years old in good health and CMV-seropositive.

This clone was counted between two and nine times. In DNA, the CDR3 is TGTGCGAGGCTAGCGCCACCCCCGAGTACAGATACGCAGTATTTT. Its translation is CARLAPPPSTDTQYF. The chain carries TRBV21-1 and TRBJ2-3; the table's D call, TRBD2, was not checked against the DNA. TRBV21-1 is a pseudogene segment. The CDR3 totals 15 residues.

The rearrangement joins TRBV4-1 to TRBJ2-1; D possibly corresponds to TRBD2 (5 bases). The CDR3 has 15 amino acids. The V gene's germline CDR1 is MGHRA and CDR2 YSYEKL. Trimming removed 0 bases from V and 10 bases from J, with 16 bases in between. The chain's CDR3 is CASSQDYGGLGEQFF. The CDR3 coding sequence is TGCGCCAGCAGCCAAGATTATGGCGGGTTAGGGGAGCAGTTCTTC.

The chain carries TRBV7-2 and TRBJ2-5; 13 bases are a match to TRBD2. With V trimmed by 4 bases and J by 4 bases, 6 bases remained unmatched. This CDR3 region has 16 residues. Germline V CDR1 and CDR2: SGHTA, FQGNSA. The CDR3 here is CASSSGTSGVGETQYF. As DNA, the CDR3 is TGTGCCAGCAGCTCCGGGACTAGCGGGGTGGGAGAGACCCAGTACTTC.

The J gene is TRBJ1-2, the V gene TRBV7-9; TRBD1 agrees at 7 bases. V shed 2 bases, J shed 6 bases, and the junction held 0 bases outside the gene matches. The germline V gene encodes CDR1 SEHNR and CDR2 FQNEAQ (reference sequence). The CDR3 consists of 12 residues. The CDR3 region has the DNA TGTGCCAGCAGCTTAACAGGGGATGGCTACACCTTC. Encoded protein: CASSLTGDGYTF. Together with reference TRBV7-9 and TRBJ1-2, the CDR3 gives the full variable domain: DTGVSQNPRHKITKRGQNVTFRCDPISEHNRLYWYRQTLGQGPEFLTYFQNEAQLEKSRLLSDRFSAERPKGSFSTLEIQRTEQGDSAMYLCASSLTGDGYTFGSGTRLTVV.

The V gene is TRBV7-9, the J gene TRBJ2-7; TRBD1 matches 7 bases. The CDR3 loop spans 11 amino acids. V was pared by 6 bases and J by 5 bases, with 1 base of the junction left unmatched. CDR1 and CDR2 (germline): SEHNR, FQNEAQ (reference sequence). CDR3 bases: TGTGCCAGCAGGACAGGGAACGAGCAGTACTTC. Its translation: CASRTGNEQYF.

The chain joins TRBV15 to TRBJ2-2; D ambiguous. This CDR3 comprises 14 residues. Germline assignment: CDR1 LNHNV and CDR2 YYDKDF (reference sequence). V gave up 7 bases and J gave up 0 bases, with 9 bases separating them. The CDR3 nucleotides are TGTGCCACCAAGTTGCAGGCGAACACCGGGGAGCTGTTTTTT. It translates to CATKLQANTGELFF.

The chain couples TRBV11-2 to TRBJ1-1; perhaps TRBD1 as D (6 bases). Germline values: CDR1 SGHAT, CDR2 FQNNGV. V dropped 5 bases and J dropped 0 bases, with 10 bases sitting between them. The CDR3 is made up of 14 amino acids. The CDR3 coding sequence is TGTGCCAGCAGCCAGGACAGTATGAACACTGAAGCTTTCTTT. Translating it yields CASSQDSMNTEAFF.